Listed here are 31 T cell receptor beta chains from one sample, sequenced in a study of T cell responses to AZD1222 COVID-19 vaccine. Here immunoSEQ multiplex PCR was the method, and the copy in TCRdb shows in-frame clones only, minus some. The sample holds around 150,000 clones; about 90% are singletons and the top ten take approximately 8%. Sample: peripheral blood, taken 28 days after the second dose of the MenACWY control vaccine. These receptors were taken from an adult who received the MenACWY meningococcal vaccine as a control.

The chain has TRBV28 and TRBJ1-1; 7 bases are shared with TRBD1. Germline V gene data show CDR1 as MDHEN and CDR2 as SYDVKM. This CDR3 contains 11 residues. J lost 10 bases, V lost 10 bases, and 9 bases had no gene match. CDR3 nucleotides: TGTGCCATCTTGGACAGGCACACAGCTTTCTTT. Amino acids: CAILDRHTAFF. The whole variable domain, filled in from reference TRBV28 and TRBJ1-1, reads DVKVTQSSRYLVKRTGEKVFLECVQDMDHENMFWYRQDPGLGLRLIYFSYDVKMKEKGDIPEGYSVSREKKERFSLILESASTNQTSMYLCAILDRHTAFFGQGTRLTVV.

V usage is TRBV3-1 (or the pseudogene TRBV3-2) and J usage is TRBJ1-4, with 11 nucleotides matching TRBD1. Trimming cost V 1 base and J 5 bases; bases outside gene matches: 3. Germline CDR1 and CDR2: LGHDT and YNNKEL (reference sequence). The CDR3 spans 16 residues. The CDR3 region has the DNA TGTGCCAGCAGCCAAGCCCGGGACAGGGGGAATGAAAAACTGTTTTTT. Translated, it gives CASSQARDRGNEKLFF.

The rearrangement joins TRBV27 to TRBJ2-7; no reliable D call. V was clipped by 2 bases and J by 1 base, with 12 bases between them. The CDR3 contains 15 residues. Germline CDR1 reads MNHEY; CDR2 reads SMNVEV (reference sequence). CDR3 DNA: TGTGCCAGCAGTTTAGGGCAGCCGCTTTCCTACGAGCAGTACTTC. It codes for CASSLGQPLSYEQYF.

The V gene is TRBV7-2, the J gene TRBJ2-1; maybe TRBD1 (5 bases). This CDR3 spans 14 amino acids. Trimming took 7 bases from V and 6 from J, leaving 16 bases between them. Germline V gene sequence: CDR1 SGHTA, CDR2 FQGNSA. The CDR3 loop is CASNLGAAPNEQFF. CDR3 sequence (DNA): TGTGCCAGCAACCTAGGGGCAGCCCCCAATGAGCAGTTCTTC. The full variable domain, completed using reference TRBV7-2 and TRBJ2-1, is GAGVSQSPSNKVTEKGKDVELRCDPISGHTALYWYRQSLGQGLEFLIYFQGNSAPDKSGLPSDRFSAERTGGSVSTLTIQRTQQEDSAVYLCASNLGAAPNEQFFGPGTRLTVL.

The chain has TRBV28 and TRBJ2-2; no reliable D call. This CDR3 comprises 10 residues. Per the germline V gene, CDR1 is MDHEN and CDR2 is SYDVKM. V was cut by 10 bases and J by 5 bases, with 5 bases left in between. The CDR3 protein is CATSTGELFF. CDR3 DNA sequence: TGTGCCACCTCAACCGGGGAGCTGTTTTTT.

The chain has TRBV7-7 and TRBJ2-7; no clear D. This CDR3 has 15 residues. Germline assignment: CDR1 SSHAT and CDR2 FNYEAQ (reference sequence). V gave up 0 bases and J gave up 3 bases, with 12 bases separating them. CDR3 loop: CASSLAQGSGYEQYF. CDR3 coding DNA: TGTGCCAGCAGCTTAGCGCAAGGGTCGGGCTACGAGCAGTACTTC.

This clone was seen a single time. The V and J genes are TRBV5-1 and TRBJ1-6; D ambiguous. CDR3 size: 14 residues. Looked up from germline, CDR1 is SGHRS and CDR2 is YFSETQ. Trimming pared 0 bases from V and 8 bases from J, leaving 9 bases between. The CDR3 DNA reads TGCGCCAGCAGCTTGGTTTCGGATTATTCACCCCTCCACTTT. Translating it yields CASSLVSDYSPLHF.

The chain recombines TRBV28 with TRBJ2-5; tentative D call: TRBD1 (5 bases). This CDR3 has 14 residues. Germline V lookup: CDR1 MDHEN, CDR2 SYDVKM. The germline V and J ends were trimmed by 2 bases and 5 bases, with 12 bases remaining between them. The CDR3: CASSLRQGKETQYF. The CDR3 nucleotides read TGTGCCAGCAGTTTAAGGCAGGGAAAGGAGACCCAGTACTTC.

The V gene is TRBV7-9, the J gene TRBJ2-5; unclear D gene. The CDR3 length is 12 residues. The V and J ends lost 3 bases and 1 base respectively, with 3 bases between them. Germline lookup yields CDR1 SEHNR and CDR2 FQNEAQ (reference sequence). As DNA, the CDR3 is TGTGCCAGCAGCTTTCTCCAAGAGACCCAGTACTTC. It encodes CASSFLQETQYF.

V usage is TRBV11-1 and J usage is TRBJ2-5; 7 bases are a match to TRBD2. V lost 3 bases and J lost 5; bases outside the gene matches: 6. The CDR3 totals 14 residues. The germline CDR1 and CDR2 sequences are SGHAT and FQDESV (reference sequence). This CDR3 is CASSLEGGPETQYF. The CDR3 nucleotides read TGTGCCAGCAGCTTGGAGGGAGGGCCGGAGACCCAGTACTTC.

CDR3 sequence: CATSRDLGGRPGGYEQYF. The CDR3 DNA reads as TGTGCCACCAGCAGAGATCTGGGCGGAAGGCCAGGGGGCTACGAGCAGTACTTC. This chain joins TRBV15 and TRBJ2-7, with 7 bases aligning to TRBD1. Per the germline V gene, CDR1 is LNHNV and CDR2 is YYDKDF (reference sequence). V shed 0 bases, J shed 3 bases, and the junction held 14 bases outside the gene matches. This CDR3 is built from 18 residues. Full variable domain (missing parts from reference TRBV15 and TRBJ2-7): DAMVIQNPRYQVTQFGKPVTLSCSQTLNHNVMYWYQQKSSQAPKLLFHYYDKDFNNEADTPDNFQSRRPNTSFCFLDIRSPGLGDTAMYLCATSRDLGGRPGGYEQYFGPGTRLTVT.

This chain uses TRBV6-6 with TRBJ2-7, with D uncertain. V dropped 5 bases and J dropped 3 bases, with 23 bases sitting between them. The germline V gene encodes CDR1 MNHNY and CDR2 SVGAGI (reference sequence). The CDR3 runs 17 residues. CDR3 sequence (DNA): TGTGCCAGCAGTCCTCCAAATGGACCGGGTGTGGACTACGAGCAGTACTTC. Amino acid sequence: CASSPPNGPGVDYEQYF.

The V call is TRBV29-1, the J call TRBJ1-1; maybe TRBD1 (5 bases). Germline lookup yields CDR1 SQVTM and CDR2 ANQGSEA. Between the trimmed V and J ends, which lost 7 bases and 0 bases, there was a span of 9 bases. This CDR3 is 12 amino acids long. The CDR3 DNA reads TGCAGCGCGGGGGACGTGAACACTGAAGCTTTCTTT. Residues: CSAGDVNTEAFF.

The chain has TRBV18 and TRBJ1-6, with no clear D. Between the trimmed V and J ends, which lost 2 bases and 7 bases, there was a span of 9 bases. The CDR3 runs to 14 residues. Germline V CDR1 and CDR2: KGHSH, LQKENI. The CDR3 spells CASSPEGGNSPLHF. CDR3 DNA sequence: TGTGCCAGCTCACCAGAGGGTGGGAATTCACCCCTCCACTTT.

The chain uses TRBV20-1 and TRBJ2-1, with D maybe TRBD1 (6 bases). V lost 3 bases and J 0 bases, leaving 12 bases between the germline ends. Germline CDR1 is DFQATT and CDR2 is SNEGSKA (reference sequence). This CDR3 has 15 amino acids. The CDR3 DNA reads TGCAGTGCTAGTCCGACAGGAAGCTCCTACAATGAGCAGTTCTTC. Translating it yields CSASPTGSSYNEQFF.

The CDR3 nucleotides read TGTGCCAGCAGTTCCGCGTCAGGCTATGGCTACACCTTC. Amino acid sequence: CASSSASGYGYTF. The chain carries TRBV28 and TRBJ1-2, with unresolved D. The CDR3 contains 13 residues. Trimming took off 4 bases at V and 4 bases at J, with 10 bases between the two ends. In germline, CDR1 is MDHEN, CDR2 SYDVKM.

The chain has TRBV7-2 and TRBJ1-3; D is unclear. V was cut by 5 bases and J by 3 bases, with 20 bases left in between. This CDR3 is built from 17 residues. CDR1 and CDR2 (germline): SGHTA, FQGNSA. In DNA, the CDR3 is TGTGCCAGCAGCCCATTCCCCACGGCGACACGTGGAAACACCATATATTTT. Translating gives CASSPFPTATRGNTIYF.

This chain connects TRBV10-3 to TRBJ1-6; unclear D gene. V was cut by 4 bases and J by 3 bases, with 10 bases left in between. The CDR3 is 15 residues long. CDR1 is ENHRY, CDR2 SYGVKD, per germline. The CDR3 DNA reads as TGTGCCATCAGTGGGCCGACCGACTATAATTCACCCCTCCACTTT. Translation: CAISGPTDYNSPLHF.

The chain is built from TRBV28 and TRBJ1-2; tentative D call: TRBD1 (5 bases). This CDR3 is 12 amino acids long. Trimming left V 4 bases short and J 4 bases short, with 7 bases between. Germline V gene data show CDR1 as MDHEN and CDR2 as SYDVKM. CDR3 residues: CASSSGSYGYTF. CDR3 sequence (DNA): TGTGCCAGCAGTTCAGGGTCCTATGGCTACACCTTC.

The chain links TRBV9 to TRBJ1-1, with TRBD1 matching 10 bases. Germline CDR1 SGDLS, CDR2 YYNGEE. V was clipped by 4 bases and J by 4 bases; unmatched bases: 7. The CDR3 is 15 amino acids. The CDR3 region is CASSPRQGATTEAFF. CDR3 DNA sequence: TGTGCCAGCAGCCCACGACAGGGGGCGACCACTGAAGCTTTCTTT.

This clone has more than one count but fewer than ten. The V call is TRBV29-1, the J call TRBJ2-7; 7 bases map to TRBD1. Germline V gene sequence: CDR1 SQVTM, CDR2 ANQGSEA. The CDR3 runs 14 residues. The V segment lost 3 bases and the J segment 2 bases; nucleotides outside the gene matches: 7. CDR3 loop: CSVEWTGYPYEQYF. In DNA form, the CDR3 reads TGCAGCGTTGAGTGGACAGGTTATCCCTACGAGCAGTACTTC.

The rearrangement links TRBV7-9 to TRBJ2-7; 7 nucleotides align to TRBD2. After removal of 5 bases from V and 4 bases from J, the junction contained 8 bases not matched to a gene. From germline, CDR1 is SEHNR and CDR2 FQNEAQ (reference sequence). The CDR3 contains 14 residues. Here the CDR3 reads CASSPGPGGYEQYF. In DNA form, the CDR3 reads TGTGCCAGCAGCCCAGGACCCGGGGGGTACGAGCAGTACTTC.

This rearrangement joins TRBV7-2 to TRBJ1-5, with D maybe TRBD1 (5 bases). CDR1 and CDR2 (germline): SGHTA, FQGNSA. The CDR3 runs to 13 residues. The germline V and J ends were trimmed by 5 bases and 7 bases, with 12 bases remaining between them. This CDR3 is CASSPQTDQPQHF. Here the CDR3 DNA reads TGTGCCAGCAGCCCGCAGACAGACCAGCCCCAGCATTTT.

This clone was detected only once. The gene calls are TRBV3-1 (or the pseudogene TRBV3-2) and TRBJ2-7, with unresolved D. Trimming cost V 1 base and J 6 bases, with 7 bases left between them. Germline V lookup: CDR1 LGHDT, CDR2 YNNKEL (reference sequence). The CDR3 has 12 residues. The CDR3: CASSQALREQYF. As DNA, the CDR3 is TGTGCCAGCAGCCAAGCCCTCCGCGAGCAGTACTTC.

Here the CDR3 reads CSVEDPVATDTQYF. In nucleotides, the CDR3 is TGCAGCGTTGAAGATCCTGTCGCAACAGATACGCAGTATTTT. V and J are TRBV29-1 and TRBJ2-3; no reliable D call. With 0 bases removed from V and 3 bases from J, the gap between germline ends came to 10 bases. The CDR3 runs to 14 residues. Germline assignment: CDR1 SQVTM and CDR2 ANQGSEA.

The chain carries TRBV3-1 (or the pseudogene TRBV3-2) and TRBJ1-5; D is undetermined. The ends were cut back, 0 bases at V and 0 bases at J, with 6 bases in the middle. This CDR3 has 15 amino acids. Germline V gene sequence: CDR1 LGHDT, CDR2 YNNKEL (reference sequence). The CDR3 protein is CASSQERNSNQPQHF. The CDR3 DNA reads TGTGCCAGCAGCCAAGAGCGGAATAGCAATCAGCCCCAGCATTTT.

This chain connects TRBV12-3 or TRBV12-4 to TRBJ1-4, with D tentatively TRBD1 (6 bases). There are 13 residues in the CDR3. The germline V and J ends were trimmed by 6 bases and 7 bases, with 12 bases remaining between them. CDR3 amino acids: CASSPQGSEKLFF. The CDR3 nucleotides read TGTGCCAGCAGCCCTCAGGGGTCTGAAAAACTGTTTTTT.

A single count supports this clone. DNA of the CDR3: TGTGCCAGTAGCATACTCGACCGGCGGCACGAGCAGTACTTC. As protein: CASSILDRRHEQYF. The V and J genes are TRBV19 and TRBJ2-7, with unresolved D. The CDR3 length is 14 residues. Trimming shortened V by 6 bases and J by 5 bases, and 17 bases separated the two germline ends. The germline V gene has CDR1 LNHDA and CDR2 SQIVND (reference sequence).

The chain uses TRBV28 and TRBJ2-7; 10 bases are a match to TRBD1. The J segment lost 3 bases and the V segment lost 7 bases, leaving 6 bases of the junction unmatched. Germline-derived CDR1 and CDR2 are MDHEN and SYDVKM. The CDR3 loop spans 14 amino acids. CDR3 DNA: TGTGCCAGCAACCCGACAGGGGGCTTCTACGAGCAGTACTTC. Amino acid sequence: CASNPTGGFYEQYF.

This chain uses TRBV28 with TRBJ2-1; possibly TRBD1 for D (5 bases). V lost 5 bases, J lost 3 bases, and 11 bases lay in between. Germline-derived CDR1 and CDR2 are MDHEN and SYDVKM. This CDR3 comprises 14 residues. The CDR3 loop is CASSRVGVYNEQFF. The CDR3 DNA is TGTGCCAGCAGTCGGGTAGGGGTCTACAATGAGCAGTTCTTC.

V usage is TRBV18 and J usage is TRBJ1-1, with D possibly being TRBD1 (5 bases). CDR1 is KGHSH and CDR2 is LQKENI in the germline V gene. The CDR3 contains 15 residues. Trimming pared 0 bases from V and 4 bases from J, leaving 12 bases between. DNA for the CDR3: TGTGCCAGCTCACCACCATCGCGGGGGGGCACTGAAGCTTTCTTT. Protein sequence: CASSPPSRGGTEAFF.